Below, 21 T cell receptor beta chains from the same sample are listed, as sequenced in a study of T cells in localized non-small cell lung cancer. TCRdb's table, derived via immunoSEQ multiplex PCR, lists solely in-frame clones and lacks some. The sample includes tens of thousands of clones, roughly 89% of them seen just once. The material was peripheral blood, obtained before any cancer treatment. The receptors here all came from a male donor at least 60 years old with stage I squamous cell lung carcinoma.

The chain carries TRBV11-1 and TRBJ1-4; 7 nucleotides line up with TRBD1. The germline gives CDR1 SGHAT, CDR2 FQDESV (reference sequence). The length of the CDR3 is 13 residues. V lost 5 bases and J lost 7; bases outside the gene matches: 4. The CDR3 region has the DNA TGTGCCAGCAGCCCTGGGACAGCTGAAAAACTGTTTTTT. It encodes CASSPGTAEKLFF. Supplemented by reference TRBV11-1 and TRBJ1-4, the full variable domain reads EAEVAQSPRYKITEKSQAVAFWCDPISGHATLYWYRQILGQGPELLVQFQDESVVDDSQLPKDRFSAERLKGVDSTLKIQPAELGDSAMYLCASSPGTAEKLFFGSGTQLSVL.

This clone was seen once. The chain couples TRBV10-3 to TRBJ2-3, with 12 positions matching TRBD2. CDR1 is ENHRY and CDR2 is SYGVKD in the germline V gene. Trimming cost V 0 bases and J 10 bases; bases outside gene matches: 5. CDR3 length: 15 amino acids. CDR3 region: CAISESTLAGGAQYF. Here the CDR3 DNA reads TGTGCCATCAGTGAGTCGACTCTAGCGGGGGGGGCGCAGTATTTT.

The chain is built from TRBV6-5 and TRBJ1-1, with D possibly TRBD1 on 5 matching bases. Trimming removed 5 bases from V and 4 bases from J, with 14 bases in between. Germline CDR1 MNHEY, CDR2 SVGAGI. This CDR3 is built from 14 residues. The CDR3: CASSQVGDGTEAFF. In DNA, the CDR3 is TGTGCCAGCAGTCAGGTAGGGGACGGCACTGAAGCTTTCTTT.

The CDR3 DNA follows: TGCGCCAGCAGCTTGGACGGACGGGGGCGAGGGGTGACGAGCTACACCTTC. Translating it yields CASSLDGRGRGVTSYTF. The rearrangement joins TRBV5-1 to TRBJ1-2, with D possibly matching TRBD1 (6 bases). CDR1 and CDR2 from the germline V gene are SGHRS and YFSETQ. The germline V and J ends were trimmed by 0 bases and 9 bases, with 24 bases remaining between them. The length of the CDR3 is 17 residues. The variable domain in full, completed from reference TRBV5-1 and TRBJ1-2, reads KAGVTQTPRYLIKTRGQQVTLSCSPISGHRSVSWYQQTPGQGLQFLFEYFSETQRNKGNFPGRFSGRQFSNSRSEMNVSTLELGDSALYLCASSLDGRGRGVTSYTFGSGTRLTVV.

This chain links TRBV11-2 with TRBJ1-1, with unresolved D. Trimming removed 3 bases at V and 1 base at J, with 12 bases between. CDR3 length equals 15 residues. Looked up from germline, CDR1 is SGHAT and CDR2 is FQNNGV. The CDR3 DNA is TGTGCCAGCAGCTTGAAAACGCCCCCGAACACTGAAGCTTTCTTT. It encodes CASSLKTPPNTEAFF.

The chain has TRBV5-1 and TRBJ1-4; D possibly corresponds to TRBD1 (6 bases). The CDR3 covers 15 residues. The germline V and J ends were trimmed by 4 bases and 8 bases, with 18 bases remaining between them. Germline CDR1 SGHRS, CDR2 YFSETQ. In nucleotides, the CDR3 is TGCGCCAGCAGCCTGGGAGGAGGGGGAGGAGAAAAACTGTTTTTT. This sequence encodes CASSLGGGGGEKLFF.

This clone occurred once. V and J are TRBV7-3 and TRBJ2-1; 9 nucleotides align to TRBD1. The J segment lost 4 bases and the V segment lost 6 bases, leaving 7 bases of the junction unmatched. The germline V gene encodes CDR1 SGHTA and CDR2 FQGTGA. The CDR3 spans 15 residues. The CDR3, as DNA: TGTGCCAGCAGTTCCGACAGGGGGGAATACAATGAGCAGTTCTTC. It encodes CASSSDRGEYNEQFF.

This clone is medium-sized by share. The chain joins TRBV27 to TRBJ1-2; TRBD1 matches 12 bases. V shed 5 bases and J 7 bases; nucleotides not matched to a gene: 5. This CDR3 spans 14 amino acids. Germline V gene lookup returns CDR1 MNHEY and CDR2 SMNVEV (reference sequence). The CDR3 bases are TGTGCCAGCAGTCCGGGACAGGGGGCGCGTGGCTACACCTTC. It specifies CASSPGQGARGYTF.

The chain has TRBV30 and TRBJ1-2; 10 nucleotides match TRBD1. This CDR3 contains 14 residues. Germline loops: CDR1 GTSNPN, CDR2 SVGIG (reference sequence). Unmatched junction bases numbered 5, after V lost 3 bases and J lost 4 bases. The CDR3 nucleotides read TGTGCCTGGAGGGCGGACAGGGGGTTCTATGGCTACACCTTC. Its protein is CAWRADRGFYGYTF.

V gene TRBV9 combines with J gene TRBJ2-7; a weak D match, TRBD1 (6 bases). Trimming took 4 bases from V and 3 from J, leaving 20 bases between them. This CDR3 comprises 16 residues. Germline CDR1 SGDLS, CDR2 YYNGEE. The CDR3 coding sequence is TGTGCCAGCAGCAAAGCCCGGGACACGCTTATCTACGAGCAGTACTTC. It is translated as CASSKARDTLIYEQYF.

This chain connects TRBV7-9 to TRBJ1-4; 9 nucleotides line up with TRBD1. J gave up 5 bases and V 5 bases, and 3 bases lay outside the gene matches. The CDR3 contains 14 residues. Germline V gives CDR1 SEHNR, CDR2 FQNEAQ (reference sequence). As DNA, the CDR3 is TGTGCCAGCAGCGCCGGACAGGGGAATGAAAAACTGTTTTTT. This codes for CASSAGQGNEKLFF.

The chain couples TRBV2 to TRBJ2-1; D is unresolved. The CDR3 has 13 amino acids. Germline-derived CDR1 and CDR2 are SNHLY and FYNNEI. V was shortened by 5 bases and J by 8 bases, with 13 bases between the two germline ends. The CDR3 region is CASSNAPAHEQFF. CDR3 in DNA: TGTGCCAGCAGTAATGCTCCGGCCCATGAGCAGTTCTTC.

This clone has only one observation. The genes are TRBV19 and TRBJ1-2; D may be TRBD1 (6 bases). This CDR3 region has 13 residues. The V end lost 6 bases, the J end lost 4 bases, and 12 bases lay between the germline ends. Germline-derived CDR1 and CDR2 are LNHDA and SQIVND (reference sequence). This chain's CDR3 is CASRADSPYGYTF. CDR3 bases: TGTGCCAGTAGGGCGGACAGCCCCTATGGCTACACCTTC.

The chain has TRBV6-1 and TRBJ1-5; TRBD1 is a possible D gene (5 bases). Trimming cost V 0 bases and J 4 bases, with 7 bases left between them. Germline lookup yields CDR1 MNHNS and CDR2 SASEGT. The CDR3 spans 14 residues. DNA of the CDR3: TGTGCCAGCAGTGAAGCCAGGGTTAATCAGCCCCAGCATTTT. Translation: CASSEARVNQPQHF.

The chain couples TRBV5-1 to TRBJ2-6; 7 nucleotides match TRBD1. The V gene's germline CDR1 is SGHRS and CDR2 YFSETQ. V lost 1 base and J lost 2; bases outside the gene matches: 9. The CDR3 is made up of 18 amino acids. DNA of the CDR3: TGCGCCAGCAGCTTGTCCGTACCACAGGGGACTGGGGCCAACGTCCTGACTTTC. This translates into CASSLSVPQGTGANVLTF.

This chain links TRBV2 with TRBJ1-4; D is unclear. Germline-derived CDR1 and CDR2 are SNHLY and FYNNEI. Trimming took off 7 bases at V and 8 bases at J, with 17 bases between the two ends. The CDR3 spans 14 residues. CDR3 sequence (DNA): TGTGCCAGCAACACATTGGGTTTCAGGGAAAAACTGTTTTTT. It encodes CASNTLGFREKLFF.

Regarding this clone: Its ends do not fully match the called genes, so a read error is possible. The chain uses TRBV5-5 and TRBJ1-3; D gene uncertain. Germline CDR1 is SGHKS and CDR2 is YYEKEE (reference sequence). This CDR3 is built from 8 residues. As DNA, the CDR3 is TGTGCCAGCAGCTTTGTCGATTTT. This sequence encodes CASSFVDF.

V usage is TRBV18 and J usage is TRBJ2-1, with D tentatively TRBD1 (5 bases). The length of the CDR3 is 15 residues. V lost 6 bases and J 2 bases, leaving 14 bases between the germline ends. Germline-derived CDR1 and CDR2 are KGHSH and LQKENI. Here the CDR3 DNA reads TGTGCCAGCTCCCGTCGACAGAGCCCCTACAATGAGCAGTTCTTC. Translation gives CASSRRQSPYNEQFF.

This sequence joins TRBV5-4 and TRBJ1-2; weak D call: TRBD1 (5 bases). In germline, CDR1 is SGHNT, CDR2 YYREEE (reference sequence). The CDR3 contains 13 residues. Trimming removed 5 bases from V and 4 bases from J, with 12 bases in between. The CDR3 DNA reads as TGTGCCAGCAGTGGGGGTGGGGGCTATGGCTACACCTTC. It codes for CASSGGGGYGYTF.

V usage is TRBV27 and J usage is TRBJ1-1; D unclear. The V end lost 3 bases, the J end lost 0 bases, and 8 bases lay between the germline ends. The CDR3 is 14 amino acids. The germline CDR1 and CDR2 sequences are MNHEY and SMNVEV (reference sequence). In DNA form, the CDR3 reads TGTGCCAGCAGTTTCTTCGCCATGAACACTGAAGCTTTCTTT. Translation: CASSFFAMNTEAFF.

The chain has TRBV27 and TRBJ2-1; D possibly corresponds to TRBD2 (6 bases). The CDR3 length is 16 residues. Germline V gene data show CDR1 as MNHEY and CDR2 as SMNVEV (reference sequence). The V end lost 4 bases, the J end lost 6 bases, and 19 bases lay between the germline ends. The CDR3, as DNA: TGTGCCAGCAGTTCCCTAGGGAGCGGGTGGGGCAATGAGCAGTTCTTC. This translates into CASSSLGSGWGNEQFF.